The 30 T cell receptor beta chains presented below share a single source sample, sequenced in a study of cytomegalovirus exposure and HLA in healthy donors. 13 Jbeta primers and 60 Vbeta primers were used for the PCR. This table comes from immunoSEQ multiplex PCR, and its TCRdb copy is limited to in-frame clones, with some not included. This table has under 200,000 clones, around 90% appearing once. Sequenced material: PBMCs. These receptors were obtained from a woman aged 25 to 39 in good health and CMV-seronegative.

The chain carries TRBV7-2 and TRBJ2-5; 9 bases match TRBD1. CDR3 length equals 17 residues. Germline V gene sequence: CDR1 SGHTA, CDR2 FQGNSA. V dropped 4 bases and J dropped 5; count of bases not matched to a gene: 14. CDR3 coding DNA: TGTGCCAGCAGCTCCCGCGGGGACAGGGCGGCCCGGGAGACCCAGTACTTC. It yields the protein CASSSRGDRAARETQYF.

The J gene is TRBJ2-4, the V gene TRBV4-3, with D tentatively TRBD1 (5 bases). Germline V gene lookup returns CDR1 LGHNA and CDR2 YSLEER. CDR3 size: 16 residues. V was trimmed by 1 base and J by 0 bases, leaving 10 bases between them. The CDR3 spells CASSQGGGLAKNIQYF. The CDR3 DNA reads as TGCGCCAGCAGCCAAGGGGGCGGATTAGCCAAAAACATTCAGTACTTC.

This sequence joins TRBV5-1 and TRBJ1-1, with D possibly matching TRBD1 (6 bases). CDR3 size: 14 residues. Germline V gives CDR1 SGHRS, CDR2 YFSETQ. V lost 5 bases, J lost 6 bases, and 17 bases lay in between. CDR3 nucleotides: TGCGCCAGCAGGGATCAGGGGTTCATCTCTGAAGCTTTCTTT. Translated, it gives CASRDQGFISEAFF.

The chain is built from TRBV6-5 and TRBJ1-6; D gene uncertain. The CDR3 has 12 amino acids. V lost 6 bases and J 9 bases, leaving 9 bases between the germline ends. The germline V gene encodes CDR1 MNHEY and CDR2 SVGAGI. The CDR3 nucleotides are TGTGCCAGCAGGCTCAGTGGTTCACCCCTCCACTTT. This gives the protein CASRLSGSPLHF.

A few counts support this clone. The chain combines TRBV10-2 with TRBJ1-1; TRBD1 might be the D (5 bases). Germline assignment: CDR1 WSHSY and CDR2 SAAADI. Trimming pared 3 bases from V and 6 bases from J, leaving 14 bases between. The CDR3 runs to 14 residues. The CDR3 is CASSDRRGYAEAFF. The CDR3 DNA follows: TGCGCCAGCAGTGATAGGCGGGGGTACGCTGAAGCTTTCTTT.

The CDR3 spells CASSEARGGSYGYTF. The CDR3 nucleotides are TGTGCCAGCAGTGAAGCGCGGGGCGGATCCTATGGCTACACCTTC. The chain recombines TRBV6-1 with TRBJ1-2, with D possibly being TRBD1 (5 bases). Germline assignment: CDR1 MNHNS and CDR2 SASEGT. The CDR3 has 15 amino acids. Trimming stripped 0 bases from V and 4 bases from J, with 12 bases between.

V gene TRBV18 combines with J gene TRBJ2-3, with TRBD1 matching over 8 bases. Trimming cost V 1 base and J 4 bases; bases outside gene matches: 4. Germline-derived CDR1 and CDR2 are KGHSH and LQKENI. The CDR3 length is 15 residues. The CDR3 loop reads CASSPRQGTADTQYF. DNA of the CDR3: TGTGCCAGCTCACCACGACAGGGGACCGCAGATACGCAGTATTTT.

The rearrangement links TRBV18 to TRBJ2-5; maybe TRBD2 (5 bases). CDR3 length: 14 residues. Germline V gives CDR1 KGHSH, CDR2 LQKENI. Trimming left V 4 bases short and J 1 base short, with 10 bases between. The CDR3 loop reads CASSLTGVQETQYF. CDR3 nucleotides: TGTGCCAGCTCACTGACCGGGGTCCAAGAGACCCAGTACTTC.

This rearrangement joins TRBV19 to TRBJ2-5; D is perhaps TRBD1 (6 bases). The assigned J gene may be wrong: the sequence end matches TRBJ2-7 better. Germline assignment: CDR1 LNHDA and CDR2 SQIVND (reference sequence). This CDR3 is built from 14 residues. In nucleotides, the CDR3 is TGTGCCAGTACCAGGGGTCGGGGCTCCTACGAGCAGTACTTC. It translates to CASTRGRGSYEQYF.

The V and J genes are TRBV7-9 and TRBJ2-3; 12 bases are shared with TRBD1. In germline, CDR1 is SEHNR, CDR2 FQNEAQ (reference sequence). Germline trimming cut 5 bases from V and 7 bases from J; bases unmatched to any gene: 4. The length of the CDR3 is 14 residues. CDR3 sequence: CASSPGQGANTQYF. The CDR3 coding sequence is TGTGCCAGCAGCCCGGGACAGGGGGCAAATACGCAGTATTTT.

This sequence joins TRBV18 and TRBJ1-4, with TRBD1 matching 10 bases. Germline CDR1 KGHSH, CDR2 LQKENI. Trimming removed 7 bases from V and 8 bases from J; junction bases left unmatched: 4. CDR3 length: 13 amino acids. CDR3 in amino acids: CASYGTGEEKLFF. In DNA, the CDR3 is TGTGCCAGCTACGGGACAGGGGAAGAAAAACTGTTTTTT.

This rearrangement joins TRBV4-3 to TRBJ2-1; unclear D gene. Deletions cut 1 base from V and 8 bases from J, with 6 bases between. This CDR3 is 12 amino acids long. Looked up from germline, CDR1 is LGHNA and CDR2 is YSLEER. The CDR3 DNA is TGCGCCAGCAGCCAAGGCGGCCATGAGCAGTTCTTC. Residues: CASSQGGHEQFF.

The chain couples TRBV6-6 to TRBJ1-3; D gene unclear. The CDR3 runs to 14 residues. Germline assignment: CDR1 MNHNY and CDR2 SVGAGI (reference sequence). V was trimmed by 8 bases and J by 0 bases, leaving 11 bases between them. The CDR3 region is CASQQIPSGNTIYF. The DNA of the CDR3 is TGTGCCAGCCAACAGATACCCTCTGGAAACACCATATATTTT.

This sequence joins TRBV19 and TRBJ1-2; D may be TRBD1 (6 bases). The CDR3 length is 17 residues. The germline V and J ends were trimmed by 1 base and 2 bases, with 17 bases remaining between them. The germline V gene has CDR1 LNHDA and CDR2 SQIVND (reference sequence). For the CDR3, the DNA is TGTGCCAGTAGTATAGCCCCAGGGAGGGGGTTGAACTATGGCTACACCTTC. This translates into CASSIAPGRGLNYGYTF. Filled out from reference TRBV19 and TRBJ1-2, the complete variable domain reads DGGITQSPKYLFRKEGQNVTLSCEQNLNHDAMYWYRQDPGQGLRLIYYSQIVNDFQKGDIAEGYSVSREKKESFPLTVTSAQKNPTAFYLCASSIAPGRGLNYGYTFGSGTRLTVV.

The chain has TRBV19 and TRBJ1-5, with 12 positions matching TRBD1. Losses at the gene ends were 0 bases for V and 8 bases for J; bases not matched to a gene: 5. This CDR3 has 16 amino acids. Germline CDR1 and CDR2: LNHDA and SQIVND (reference sequence). The CDR3 DNA sequence: TGTGCCAGTAGTATAGAGCCGGGGACAGGGGGCAAGCCCCAGCATTTT. Its protein is CASSIEPGTGGKPQHF.

The V and J genes are TRBV9 and TRBJ2-7, with D tentatively TRBD2 (6 bases). Germline CDR1 SGDLS, CDR2 YYNGEE. With 4 bases removed from V and 6 bases from J, the gap between germline ends came to 11 bases. There are 12 residues in the CDR3. The CDR3 reads CASSSAGSEQYF. The CDR3 DNA reads TGTGCCAGCAGCTCGGCGGGATCCGAGCAGTACTTC.

The chain combines TRBV6-4 with TRBJ2-3, with D uncertain. The V end lost 3 bases, the J end lost 5 bases, and 12 bases lay between the germline ends. The CDR3 runs 14 residues. The germline gives CDR1 MRHNA, CDR2 SNTAGT. The CDR3 is CASSEEALGDTQYF. In DNA, the CDR3 is TGTGCCAGCAGTGAAGAAGCGTTGGGAGATACGCAGTATTTT.

The rearrangement joins TRBV6-5 to TRBJ2-7; tentative D call: TRBD2 (6 bases). Germline CDR1 reads MNHEY; CDR2 reads SVGAGI. This CDR3 region has 14 residues. V lost 4 bases and J lost 0, with 10 bases in between. CDR3 sequence: CASSWDGSSYEQYF. The DNA of the CDR3 is TGTGCCAGCAGTTGGGACGGGAGCTCCTACGAGCAGTACTTC.

This chain links TRBV28 with TRBJ1-2; no clear D. Per the germline V gene, CDR1 is MDHEN and CDR2 is SYDVKM. Trimming removed 6 bases from V and 4 bases from J, with 18 bases in between. The CDR3 runs to 15 residues. CDR3 residues: CASSPESSTVYGYTF. The CDR3 DNA is TGTGCCAGCAGCCCAGAAAGCAGTACAGTCTATGGCTACACCTTC.

V and J are TRBV6-6 and TRBJ1-4, with D perhaps TRBD1 (6 bases). The germline CDR1 and CDR2 sequences are MNHNY and SVGAGI (reference sequence). Trimming took off 2 bases at V and 7 bases at J, with 14 bases between the two ends. This CDR3 contains 15 residues. The CDR3 DNA is TGTGCCAGCAGTTACGGACAGCCTGGCGGTGAAAAACTGTTTTTT. It codes for CASSYGQPGGEKLFF.

The V call is TRBV5-1, the J call TRBJ1-4; tentatively, D is TRBD1 (6 bases). The CDR3 runs to 15 residues. Germline-derived CDR1 and CDR2 are SGHRS and YFSETQ. V gave up 1 base and J gave up 7 bases, with 14 bases separating them. The DNA for the CDR3 is TGCGCCAGCAGCTTGAACGGACAGCCAGGTGAAAAACTGTTTTTT. Translating it yields CASSLNGQPGEKLFF.

The CDR3 DNA is TGCGCCAGCAAGGAGATAGACGGAAATCAGCCCCAGCATTTT. This translates into CASKEIDGNQPQHF. The gene calls are TRBV10-2 and TRBJ1-5; D gene unclear. The CDR3 extends over 14 amino acids. Germline lookup yields CDR1 WSHSY and CDR2 SAAADI. The V gene lost 7 bases and the J gene lost 4 bases, with 14 bases spanning the gap.

The chain links TRBV29-1 to TRBJ1-1; the match to TRBD1 covers 10 bases. V was clipped by 7 bases and J by 1 base; unmatched bases: 6. This CDR3 has 14 amino acids. The germline V gene encodes CDR1 SQVTM and CDR2 ANQGSEA. The CDR3 DNA reads TGCAGCGCATCGACAGGGGGCGGGAACACTGAAGCTTTCTTT. Its protein is CSASTGGGNTEAFF.

The genes are TRBV27 and TRBJ1-5; D is unresolved. The V gene lost 10 bases and the J gene lost 0 bases, with 10 bases spanning the gap. The CDR3 is 13 amino acids. In germline, CDR1 is MNHEY, CDR2 SMNVEV (reference sequence). CDR3 in amino acids: CATQAHSNQPQHF. CDR3 DNA: TGTGCCACCCAGGCGCATAGCAATCAGCCCCAGCATTTT.

The V gene is TRBV28, the J gene TRBJ2-5, with D perhaps matching TRBD2 (5 bases). The CDR3 totals 20 residues. V shed 5 bases and J shed 5 bases, with 33 bases lying between them. The germline CDR1 and CDR2 sequences are MDHEN and SYDVKM. The CDR3 spells CASSPRTLRTSPSPSETQYF. CDR3 nucleotides: TGTGCCAGCAGTCCGCGCACACTACGTACATCGCCTAGCCCCTCGGAGACCCAGTACTTC.

This chain's CDR3 is CASSPRGTVSSYEQYF. In DNA, the CDR3 is TGTGCCAGCAGCCCCAGGGGGACAGTGAGCTCCTACGAGCAGTACTTC. The J gene is TRBJ2-5, the V gene TRBV9; 7 nucleotides align to TRBD1. Gene TRBJ2-7 matches the end of the DNA better, so the J call may be wrong. The CDR3 consists of 16 residues. Looked up from germline, CDR1 is SGDLS and CDR2 is YYNGEE.

This chain uses TRBV20-1 with TRBJ2-1; D gene unclear. Trimming left V 6 bases short and J 4 bases short, with 7 bases between. Germline lookup yields CDR1 DFQATT and CDR2 SNEGSKA (reference sequence). The CDR3 totals 11 residues. This CDR3 is CSAPMYNEQFF. The CDR3 DNA reads as TGCAGTGCCCCTATGTACAATGAGCAGTTCTTC.

The chain uses TRBV11-2 and TRBJ1-2; D not certain. From germline, CDR1 is SGHAT and CDR2 FQNNGV. CDR3 length: 12 residues. V was clipped by 5 bases and J by 6 bases, with 10 bases between them. The chain's CDR3 is CASSLVLNGYTF. CDR3 DNA: TGTGCCAGCAGCCTGGTACTGAATGGCTACACCTTC.

This CDR3 is CASKLAGANEQFF. The CDR3 DNA follows: TGTGCCAGTAAACTAGCGGGGGCCAATGAGCAGTTCTTC. The chain combines TRBV19 with TRBJ2-1; TRBD2 agrees at 11 bases. Germline CDR1 LNHDA, CDR2 SQIVND (reference sequence). J lost 6 bases, V lost 7 bases, and 2 bases had no gene match. The CDR3 covers 13 residues.

The chain has TRBV14 and TRBJ2-7; 8 bases match TRBD1. The V segment lost 4 bases and the J segment 3 bases; nucleotides outside the gene matches: 8. Germline V CDR1 and CDR2: SGHDN, FVKESK. The CDR3 sequence is 15 residues long. CDR3 in DNA: TGTGCCAGCAGCCTAGGACAGGGAAGATTCTACGAGCAGTACTTC. Its translation: CASSLGQGRFYEQYF. Based on the CDR3 plus reference TRBV14 and TRBJ2-7, the full variable domain is EAGVTQFPSHSVIEKGQTVTLRCDPISGHDNLYWYRRVMGKEIKFLLHFVKESKQDESGMPNNRFLAERTGGTYSTLKVQPAELEDSGVYFCASSLGQGRFYEQYFGPGTRLTVT.